This TCR beta chain is from a study of blood T cell repertoires in COVID-19 (dated by TCRdb to the early 2020s). In terms of the full investigation: Samples from collaborators originated in the United States, Italy and Spain and spanned both the acute and convalescent phases of COVID-19. A freely available public database, intended as a resource for researchers studying the immune response to SARS-CoV-2, is where the repertoires were released. The material from the prospective study consisted of cDNA or gDNA derived from T cells, B-cell-depleted T cells, or PBMCs. Sample metadata almost always included a de-identified subject ID, COVID-19 status, age in years and sex. Where available, HLA class I and class II types were taken from metadata supplied by the sample provider and were not determined by assay-based typing. Samples were obtained from the ongoing ImmuneRACE study (first 160 participants) and from over 1,000 subjects provided by 6 global collaborators. The dataset comprised deeply sampled blood TCRbeta repertoires from subjects exposed to, actively infected with, or recovered from COVID-19. The investigation overall reported the following: The quantity of clinical and demographic metadata differed by source and by participant and was supplied without curation.

Regarding this clone: Its antigen is still unknown. Per-base qualities were not stored, and no clone one base away is much larger.

The immunoSEQ Assay, a bias-controlled multiplex PCR, was used to amplify TCRbeta CDR3 regions from genomic DNA. On the authors' methods: Within the assay, amplification of reference gene primers was used to estimate how many nucleated cells each sample contained. To quantify the absolute abundance of each unique TCRbeta CDR3 rearrangement, sequence reads were collapsed and filtered. For each sample, productive Simpson clonality was calculated as the square root of Simpson's diversity index across productive rearrangements. Here the immuneACCESS table is served through TCRdb, limited to in-frame sequences with V and J called. Missing clones are a known gap in these copies; in checked studies unresolved V genes cover under half, and the rest lacks a known reason. That table supplies the V and J calls and clone size; D and trimming were determined from the DNA. For this sample there are more than 100,000 clones; 75% to 90% appear just once. The ten largest clones take up less than 20% of the sample.

The CDR3, cysteine through phenylalanine, is 16 amino acids long. Only the CDR3 region is kept as DNA, spanning 48 bases read in frame from base 1. CDR1 and CDR2 were assigned from the germline V gene as SGHRS and YFSETQ. The junction carries 14 bases between V and J, which are trimmed by 4 bases and 1 base respectively. Collaborating institutions collected whole blood in K2EDTA tubes following their own protocols. For TCRbeta analysis, collaborator samples were shipped as frozen whole blood, as isolated PBMCs, or as DNA extracted from either sample type. Rearrangement joined TRBV5-1 to TRBJ2-2; confidence is insufficient to name the D gene. Sequences were obtained from peripheral blood. The receptor was derived from a man aged 50-59 years with active or convalescent COVID-19. The DNA sequence reads TGCGCCAGCAGCAATGTTCAGGCAGGGAACACCGGGGAGCTGTTTTTT. The resulting protein is CASSNVQAGNTGELFF.